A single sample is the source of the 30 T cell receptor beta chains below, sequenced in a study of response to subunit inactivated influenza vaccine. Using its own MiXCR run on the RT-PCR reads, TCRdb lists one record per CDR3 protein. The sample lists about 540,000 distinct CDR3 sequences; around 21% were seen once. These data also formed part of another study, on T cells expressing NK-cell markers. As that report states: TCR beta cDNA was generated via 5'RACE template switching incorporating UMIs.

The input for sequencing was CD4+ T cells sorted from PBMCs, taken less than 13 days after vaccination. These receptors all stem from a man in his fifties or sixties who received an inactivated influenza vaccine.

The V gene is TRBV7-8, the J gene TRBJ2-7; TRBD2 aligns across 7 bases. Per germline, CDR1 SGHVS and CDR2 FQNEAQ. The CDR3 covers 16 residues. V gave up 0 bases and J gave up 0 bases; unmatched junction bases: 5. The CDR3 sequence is CASSLAPAGISYEQYF. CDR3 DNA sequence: TGTGCCAGCAGCTTAGCTCCAGCGGGGATCTCCTACGAGCAGTACTTC. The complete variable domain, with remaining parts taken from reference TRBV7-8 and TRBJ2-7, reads GAGVSQSPRYKVAKRGQDVALRCDPISGHVSLFWYQQALGQGPEFLTYFQNEAQLDKSGLPSDRFFAERPEGSVSTLKIQRTQQEDSAVYLCASSLAPAGISYEQYFGPGTRLTVT.

CDR3 amino acids: CASSRARDRSTDTQYF. DNA for the CDR3: TGTGCCAGCAGTCGAGCCCGGGACAGAAGTACAGATACGCAGTATTTT. V is TRBV7-9 and J is TRBJ2-3; the match to TRBD1 covers 7 bases. V lost 6 bases to trimming and J lost 3 bases; unmatched junction nucleotides: 12. Germline V CDR1 and CDR2: SEHNR, FQNEAQ (reference sequence). This CDR3 has 16 amino acids.

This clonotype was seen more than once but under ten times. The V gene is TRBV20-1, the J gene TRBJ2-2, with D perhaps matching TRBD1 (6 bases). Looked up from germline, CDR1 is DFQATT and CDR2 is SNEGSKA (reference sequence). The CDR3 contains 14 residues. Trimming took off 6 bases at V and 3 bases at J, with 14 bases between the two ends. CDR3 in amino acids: CSAARGWDTGELFF. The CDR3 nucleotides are TGCAGTGCGGCCAGGGGTTGGGACACCGGGGAGCTGTTTTTT.

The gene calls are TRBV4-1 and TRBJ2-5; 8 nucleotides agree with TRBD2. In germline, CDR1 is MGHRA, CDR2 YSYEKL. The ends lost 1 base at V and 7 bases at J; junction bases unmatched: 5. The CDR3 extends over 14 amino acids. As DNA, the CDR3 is TGCGCCAGCAGCCAAGTTGTCGGGGGGGTGACCCAGTACTTC. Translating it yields CASSQVVGGVTQYF.

CDR3 protein: CASSKWDRPEQYF. CDR3 DNA: TGTGCCAGCAGTAAATGGGACAGGCCCGAGCAGTACTTC. The chain joins TRBV6-1 to TRBJ2-7; 8 nucleotides line up with TRBD1. With V trimmed by 5 bases and J by 6 bases, 6 bases remained unmatched. Germline V gene lookup returns CDR1 MNHNS and CDR2 SASEGT. The CDR3 totals 13 residues.

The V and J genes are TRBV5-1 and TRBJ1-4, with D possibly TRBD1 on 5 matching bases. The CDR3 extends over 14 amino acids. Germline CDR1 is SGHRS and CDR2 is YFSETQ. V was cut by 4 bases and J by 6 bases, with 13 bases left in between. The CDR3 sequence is CASSPGRVDEKLFF. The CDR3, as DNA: TGCGCCAGCAGCCCAGGGCGGGTCGATGAAAAACTGTTTTTT. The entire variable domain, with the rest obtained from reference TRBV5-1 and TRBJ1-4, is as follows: KAGVTQTPRYLIKTRGQQVTLSCSPISGHRSVSWYQQTPGQGLQFLFEYFSETQRNKGNFPGRFSGRQFSNSRSEMNVSTLELGDSALYLCASSPGRVDEKLFFGSGTQLSVL.

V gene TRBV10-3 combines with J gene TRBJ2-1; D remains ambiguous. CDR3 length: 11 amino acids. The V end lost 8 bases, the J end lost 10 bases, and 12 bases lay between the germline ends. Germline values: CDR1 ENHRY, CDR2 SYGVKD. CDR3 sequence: CAIGVDVEQFF. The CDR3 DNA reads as TGTGCCATCGGGGTGGACGTCGAGCAGTTCTTC.

The CDR3 bases are TGTGCCAGCAGTTTGACTAGCGGAGGGAATGAGCAGTTCTTC. Amino acid sequence: CASSLTSGGNEQFF. The chain couples TRBV12-3 or TRBV12-4 to TRBJ2-1; TRBD2 matches 9 bases. This CDR3 comprises 14 residues. The V gene end was trimmed by 3 bases and the J gene end by 7 bases; junction bases not matched to a gene: 4.

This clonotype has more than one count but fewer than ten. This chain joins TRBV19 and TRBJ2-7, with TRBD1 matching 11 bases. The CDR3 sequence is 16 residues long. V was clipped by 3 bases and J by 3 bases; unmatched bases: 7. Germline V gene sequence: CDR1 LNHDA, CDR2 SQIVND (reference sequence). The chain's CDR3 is CASSIPPGTGGYEQYF. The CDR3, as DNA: TGTGCCAGTAGTATTCCCCCCGGGACAGGGGGCTACGAGCAGTACTTC.

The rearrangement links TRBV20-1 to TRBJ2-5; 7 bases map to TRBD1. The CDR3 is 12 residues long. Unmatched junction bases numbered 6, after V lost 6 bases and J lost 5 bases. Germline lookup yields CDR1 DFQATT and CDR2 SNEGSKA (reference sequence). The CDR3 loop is CSAKRGLETQYF. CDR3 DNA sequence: TGCAGTGCCAAGAGGGGGCTCGAGACCCAGTACTTC.

CDR3 protein: CASSVGTVGGNTIYF. The CDR3 DNA sequence: TGTGCCAGCAGCGTAGGGACCGTCGGGGGAAACACCATATATTTT. V is TRBV9 and J is TRBJ1-3; D gene ambiguous. Trimming took 0 bases from V and 4 from J, leaving 11 bases between them. Per germline, CDR1 SGDLS and CDR2 YYNGEE. This CDR3 has 15 residues. Using reference TRBV9 and TRBJ1-3 for the parts outside the CDR3, the full variable domain is DSGVTQTPKHLITATGQRVTLRCSPRSGDLSVYWYQQSLDQGLQFLIQYYNGEERAKGNILERFSAQQFPDLHSELNLSSLELGDSALYFCASSVGTVGGNTIYFGEGSWLTVV.

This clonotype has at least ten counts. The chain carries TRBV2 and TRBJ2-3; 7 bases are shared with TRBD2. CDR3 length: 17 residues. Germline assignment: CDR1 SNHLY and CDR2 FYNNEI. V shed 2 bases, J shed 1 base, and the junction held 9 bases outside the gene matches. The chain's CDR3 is CASSESLGGPGTDTQYF. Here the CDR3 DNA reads TGTGCCAGCAGTGAATCGTTGGGAGGGCCTGGCACAGATACGCAGTATTTT.

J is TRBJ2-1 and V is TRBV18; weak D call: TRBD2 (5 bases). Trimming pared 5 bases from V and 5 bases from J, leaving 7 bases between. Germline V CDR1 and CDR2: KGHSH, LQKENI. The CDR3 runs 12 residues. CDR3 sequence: CASSTRDNEQFF. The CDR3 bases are TGTGCCAGCTCAACGAGGGACAATGAGCAGTTCTTC.

The CDR3 nucleotides read TGTGCCAGCAGTTACTTCTCGGTGGGGTTGGACAATGAGCAGTTCTTC. It is translated as CASSYFSVGLDNEQFF. The V gene is TRBV12-3 or TRBV12-4, the J gene TRBJ2-1; no clear D gene. The CDR3 is 16 amino acids. The ends were cut back, 4 bases at V and 5 bases at J, with 18 bases in the middle.

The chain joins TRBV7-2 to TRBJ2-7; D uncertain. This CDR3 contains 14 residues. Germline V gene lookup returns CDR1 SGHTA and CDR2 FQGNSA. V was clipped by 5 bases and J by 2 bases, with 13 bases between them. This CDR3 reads CASSTDPGAYEQYF. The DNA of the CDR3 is TGTGCCAGCAGCACCGACCCGGGTGCCTACGAGCAGTACTTC.

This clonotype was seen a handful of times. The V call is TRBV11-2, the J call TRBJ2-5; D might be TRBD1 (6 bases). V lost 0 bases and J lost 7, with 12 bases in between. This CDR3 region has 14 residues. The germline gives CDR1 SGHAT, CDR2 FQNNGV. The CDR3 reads CASSLDSLTGTQYF. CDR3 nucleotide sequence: TGTGCCAGCAGCTTAGATTCACTGACAGGGACCCAGTACTTC.

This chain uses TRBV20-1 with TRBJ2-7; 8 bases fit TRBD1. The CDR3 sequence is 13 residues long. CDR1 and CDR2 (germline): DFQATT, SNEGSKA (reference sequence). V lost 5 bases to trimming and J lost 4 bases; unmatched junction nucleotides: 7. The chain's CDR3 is CSASPGQEYEQYF. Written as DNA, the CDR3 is TGCAGTGCTTCCCCGGGACAGGAATACGAGCAGTACTTC.

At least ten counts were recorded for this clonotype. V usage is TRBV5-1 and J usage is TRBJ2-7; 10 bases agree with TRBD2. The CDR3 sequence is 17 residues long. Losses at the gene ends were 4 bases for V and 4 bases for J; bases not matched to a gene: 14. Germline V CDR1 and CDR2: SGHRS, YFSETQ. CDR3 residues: CASSLTSPGLAFYEQYF. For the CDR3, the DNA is TGCGCCAGCAGCCTCACCTCACCGGGACTAGCGTTTTACGAGCAGTACTTC.

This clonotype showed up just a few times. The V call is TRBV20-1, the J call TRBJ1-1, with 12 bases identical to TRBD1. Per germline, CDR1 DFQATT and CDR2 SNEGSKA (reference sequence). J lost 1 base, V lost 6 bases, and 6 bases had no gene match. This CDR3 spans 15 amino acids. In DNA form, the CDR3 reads TGCAGTGCCCGGGACAGGGGGCTCTCGAACACTGAAGCTTTCTTT. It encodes CSARDRGLSNTEAFF.

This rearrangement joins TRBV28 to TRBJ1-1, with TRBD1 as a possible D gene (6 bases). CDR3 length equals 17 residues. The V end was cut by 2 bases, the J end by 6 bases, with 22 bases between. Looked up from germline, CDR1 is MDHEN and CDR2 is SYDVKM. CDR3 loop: CASSLSAGAMWAAEAFF. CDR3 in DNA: TGTGCCAGCAGTTTAAGCGCGGGGGCAATGTGGGCGGCTGAAGCTTTCTTT. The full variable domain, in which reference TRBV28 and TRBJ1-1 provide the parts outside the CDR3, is DVKVTQSSRYLVKRTGEKVFLECVQDMDHENMFWYRQDPGLGLRLIYFSYDVKMKEKGDIPEGYSVSREKKERFSLILESASTNQTSMYLCASSLSAGAMWAAEAFFGQGTRLTVV.

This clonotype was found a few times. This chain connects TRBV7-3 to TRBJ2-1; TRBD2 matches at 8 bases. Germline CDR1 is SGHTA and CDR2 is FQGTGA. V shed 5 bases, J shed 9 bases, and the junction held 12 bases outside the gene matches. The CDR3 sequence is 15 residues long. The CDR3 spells CASSLPSGGRSEQFF. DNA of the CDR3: TGTGCCAGCAGCCTCCCCAGCGGCGGGAGGAGTGAGCAGTTCTTC.

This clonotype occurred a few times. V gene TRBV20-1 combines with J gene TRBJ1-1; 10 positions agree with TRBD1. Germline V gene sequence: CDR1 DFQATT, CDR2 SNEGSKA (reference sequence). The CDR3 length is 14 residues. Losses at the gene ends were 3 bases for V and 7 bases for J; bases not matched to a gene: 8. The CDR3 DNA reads TGCAGTGCTAGTTCCCGACAGGGGGCAAGTGAAGCTTTCTTT. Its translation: CSASSRQGASEAFF.

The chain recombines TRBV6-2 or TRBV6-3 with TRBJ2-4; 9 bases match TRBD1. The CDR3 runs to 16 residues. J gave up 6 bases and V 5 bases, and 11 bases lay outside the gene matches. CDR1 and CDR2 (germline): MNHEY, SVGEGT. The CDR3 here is CASSPPRTGGRNIQYF. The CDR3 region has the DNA TGTGCCAGCAGTCCCCCCCGTACAGGGGGCCGAAACATTCAGTACTTC.

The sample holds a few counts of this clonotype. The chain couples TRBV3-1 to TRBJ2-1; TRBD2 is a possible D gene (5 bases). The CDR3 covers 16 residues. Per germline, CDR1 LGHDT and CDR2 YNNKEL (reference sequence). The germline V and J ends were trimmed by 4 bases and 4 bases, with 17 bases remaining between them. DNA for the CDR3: TGTGCCAGCAGCCCCTACGTGGGAGTGTCATACAATGAGCAGTTCTTC. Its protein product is CASSPYVGVSYNEQFF.

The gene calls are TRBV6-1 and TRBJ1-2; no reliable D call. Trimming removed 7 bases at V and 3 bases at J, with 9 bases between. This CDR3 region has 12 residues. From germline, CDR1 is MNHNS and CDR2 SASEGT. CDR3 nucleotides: TGTGCCAGCACTCGAACAGACTATGGCTACACCTTC. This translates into CASTRTDYGYTF.

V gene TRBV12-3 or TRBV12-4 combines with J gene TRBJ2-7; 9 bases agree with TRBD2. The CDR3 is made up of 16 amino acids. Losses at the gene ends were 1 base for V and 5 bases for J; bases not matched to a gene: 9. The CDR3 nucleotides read TGTGCCAGCAGTTTAGGTATACTAGCGGGTGTCAACGAGCAGTACTTC. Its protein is CASSLGILAGVNEQYF.

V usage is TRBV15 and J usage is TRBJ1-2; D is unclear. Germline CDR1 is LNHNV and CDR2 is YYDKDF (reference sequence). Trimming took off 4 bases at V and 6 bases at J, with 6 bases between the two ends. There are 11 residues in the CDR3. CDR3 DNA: TGTGCCACCAGCAACCCTGATGGCTACACCTTC. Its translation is CATSNPDGYTF.

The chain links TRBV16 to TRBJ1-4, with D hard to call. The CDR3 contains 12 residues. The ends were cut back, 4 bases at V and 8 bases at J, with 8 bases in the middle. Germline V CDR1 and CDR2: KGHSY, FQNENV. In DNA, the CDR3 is TGTGCCAGCAGCCCCCGTCGGGAAAAACTGTTTTTT. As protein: CASSPRREKLFF.

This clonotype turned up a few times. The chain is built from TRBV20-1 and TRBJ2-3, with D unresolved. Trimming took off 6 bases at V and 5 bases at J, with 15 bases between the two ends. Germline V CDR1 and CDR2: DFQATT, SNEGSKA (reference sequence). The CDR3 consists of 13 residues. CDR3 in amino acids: CSALFETQDTQYF. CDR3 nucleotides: TGCAGTGCCCTGTTCGAGACGCAAGATACGCAGTATTTT.

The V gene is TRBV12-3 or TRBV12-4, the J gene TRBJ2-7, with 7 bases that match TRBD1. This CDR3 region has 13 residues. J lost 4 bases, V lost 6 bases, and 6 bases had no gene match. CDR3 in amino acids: CASRPGRGYEQYF. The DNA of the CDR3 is TGTGCCAGCAGGCCGGGCAGGGGGTACGAGCAGTACTTC.